This paragraph reports one T cell receptor (beta chain). The antigen is unknown. Profiling relied on immunoSEQ multiplex PCR, and the TCRdb table lists in-frame clones only, not all of them. Among approximately 40,000 clones listed, more than 60% were seen once. The source of the sample is a study of vaccination effects on CD4 cells after COVID-19. Whole-study results and caveats: Few convalescent patients were included, and no early post-infection timepoints were sampled.

The ViraFEST assay expanded antigen-specific CD4+ T cells with viral peptide pools before sequencing. At the end of 10 days of culture, CD4+ T cells were isolated. Neither prior SARS-CoV-2 infection nor positive nucleocapsid antibodies were present in the vaccine recipients. The V gene's germline CDR1 is SGHRS and CDR2 YFSETQ. The V end was cut by 0 bases, the J end by 1 base, with 17 bases between. The CDR3 contains 17 residues. The V call is TRBV5-1, the J call TRBJ2-7; TRBD1 is a possible D gene (6 bases). Sequenced material: CD4+ T cells from PBMCs cultured with SARS-CoV-2 spike peptides, taken before COVID-19 vaccination. This clonotype was obtained from a human donor who received a COVID-19 vaccine. As DNA, the CDR3 is TGCGCCAGCAGCTTGGGAGCCACCGGGACAAATTCCTACGAGCAGTACTTC. Translating it yields CASSLGATGTNSYEQYF. The variable domain in full, with the rest retrieved from reference TRBV5-1 and TRBJ2-7, is KAGVTQTPRYLIKTRGQQVTLSCSPISGHRSVSWYQQTPGQGLQFLFEYFSETQRNKGNFPGRFSGRQFSNSRSEMNVSTLELGDSALYLCASSLGATGTNSYEQYFGPGTRLTVT.